This TCR beta chain was captured in a study of T-cell memory formation after mild COVID-19. Broader study findings: Several responding clones turned up in pre-infection memory, indicating that cross-reactive memory may have taken part. The study found balanced CD4/CD8 in clones contracting day 15 to 85 and a CD4+ lean in later expanders. Still unconfirmed is whether the second-wave clones peaking on day 37 recognized SARS-CoV-2.

As for this clonotype: Antigen: not known.

Unmatched junction bases numbered 5, after V lost 3 bases and J lost 2 bases. The CDR3 covers 16 residues. Germline values: CDR1 DFQATT, CDR2 SNEGSKA (reference sequence). cDNA libraries for TCR alpha and TCR beta, carrying sample barcodes and UMIs, came from 5'RACE with constant-segment primers. TCRdb re-called the 5' RACE reads with MiXCR, one entry per CDR3 protein. The data show 250,000 to 300,000 distinct CDR3 sequences, roughly 16% seen once. The TCR sequence derives from a man aged 18 to 29 who had mild COVID-19 (a few samples of this study predate the infection). Cell type and time point are not known. Material for sequencing was PBMCs or a T cell subset sorted from them (not recorded which). The chain combines TRBV20-1 with TRBJ2-3; 13 bases fit TRBD2. CDR3 protein: CSARPGLAGTTDTQYF. CDR3 sequence (DNA): TGCAGTGCTAGGCCGGGACTAGCGGGGACCACAGATACGCAGTATTTT.